Each of the 18 T cell receptor beta chains below was sequenced from the same sample in a study of OX40 agonist ivuxolimab in advanced cancers. Produced via immunoSEQ multiplex PCR; TCRdb's table is partial and in-frame only. The sample includes some 16,000 clones, 65% to 90% of them seen just once. Source: CD4+ or CD8+ T cells sorted from blood, taken in a trial of the OX40 agonist ivuxolimab. The origin of the receptors is an adult with an advanced solid tumor such as melanoma, head and neck, liver or kidney cancer.

The chain has TRBV2 and TRBJ1-5; D uncertain. The CDR3 spans 13 residues. The V gene lost 2 bases and the J gene lost 4 bases, with 6 bases spanning the gap. The germline gives CDR1 SNHLY, CDR2 FYNNEI. DNA of the CDR3: TGTGCCAGCAGTGAATCAGAGAATCAGCCCCAGCATTTT. Translated, it gives CASSESENQPQHF.

The chain recombines TRBV7-7 with TRBJ2-1, with TRBD2 matching over 9 bases. Germline values: CDR1 SSHAT, CDR2 FNYEAQ (reference sequence). The CDR3 is 15 amino acids. Germline trimming cut 5 bases from V and 9 bases from J; bases unmatched to any gene: 11. For the CDR3, the DNA is TGTGCCAGCAGCCCCCCAGGTGCGGGAGGGCTTGAGCAGTTCTTC. Translating it yields CASSPPGAGGLEQFF. The whole variable domain, remainder taken from reference TRBV7-7 and TRBJ2-1, is GAGVSQSPRYKVTKRGQDVTLRCDPISSHATLYWYQQALGQGPEFLTYFNYEAQPDKSGLPSDRFSAERPEGSISTLTIQRTEQRDSAMYRCASSPPGAGGLEQFFGPGTRLTVL.

The chain joins TRBV4-3 to TRBJ2-2; 8 bases are a match to TRBD1. Germline assignment: CDR1 LGHNA and CDR2 YSLEER. The CDR3 covers 16 residues. Trimming cost V 1 base and J 6 bases; bases outside gene matches: 7. CDR3 nucleotide sequence: TGCGCCAGCAGCCAAGGGTACAGGGGGTATCCCGGGGAGCTGTTTTTT. Translating gives CASSQGYRGYPGELFF.

This rearrangement joins TRBV2 to TRBJ2-3; 7 bases line up with TRBD2. The V and J ends lost 4 bases and 0 bases, in that order; junction bases with no gene match: 4. Germline CDR1 and CDR2: SNHLY and FYNNEI. This CDR3 has 15 amino acids. This CDR3 reads CASSAGLGSTDTQYF. Here the CDR3 DNA reads TGTGCCAGCAGTGCCGGACTAGGGAGCACAGATACGCAGTATTTT.

The V and J genes are TRBV6-5 and TRBJ2-5, with D perhaps matching TRBD2 (7 bases). CDR1 is MNHEY, CDR2 SVGAGI, per germline. V dropped 6 bases and J dropped 3 bases, with 14 bases sitting between them. This CDR3 is 14 amino acids long. The CDR3 spells CASSQRGGEETQYF. For the CDR3, the DNA is TGTGCCAGCAGCCAAAGAGGGGGGGAAGAGACCCAGTACTTC.

The chain links TRBV7-8 to TRBJ1-5; maybe TRBD1 (5 bases). Germline V gives CDR1 SGHVS, CDR2 FQNEAQ. V was clipped by 5 bases and J by 7 bases, with 15 bases between them. CDR3 length: 14 amino acids. The CDR3 DNA sequence: TGTGCCAGCAGCCCGGGGCGGTCCGGACAGCCCCAGCATTTT. Its translation: CASSPGRSGQPQHF.

V gene TRBV5-1 combines with J gene TRBJ2-7; D perhaps matches TRBD2 (6 bases). Germline values: CDR1 SGHRS, CDR2 YFSETQ. V was clipped by 3 bases and J by 2 bases, with 15 bases between them. The CDR3 sequence is 15 residues long. The CDR3 nucleotides read TGCGCCAGCAGCTCGGTGGGGGAGGCGCCCTACGAGCAGTACTTC. This translates into CASSSVGEAPYEQYF.

This clone showed up just a few times. This chain connects TRBV28 to TRBJ2-7; tentative D call: TRBD1 (5 bases). Between the trimmed V and J ends, which lost 3 bases and 3 bases, there was a span of 15 bases. The length of the CDR3 is 15 residues. The germline V gene has CDR1 MDHEN and CDR2 SYDVKM. The CDR3 DNA sequence: TGTGCCAGCAGTTTGACAGCGCCCAAAGGCTACGAGCAGTACTTC. It specifies CASSLTAPKGYEQYF.

The V and J genes are TRBV9 and TRBJ2-7; D is perhaps TRBD1 (6 bases). This CDR3 region has 15 residues. The germline V gene encodes CDR1 SGDLS and CDR2 YYNGEE. Trimming pared 0 bases from V and 4 bases from J, leaving 14 bases between. CDR3 bases: TGTGCCAGCAGCGTAGATCAGGGGCCTACATACGAGCAGTACTTC. Amino acids: CASSVDQGPTYEQYF.

The genes are TRBV6-5 and TRBJ1-5, with D uncertain. The V gene lost 2 bases and the J gene lost 4 bases, with 9 bases spanning the gap. This CDR3 region has 14 residues. CDR1 and CDR2 from the germline V gene are MNHEY and SVGAGI. The CDR3 loop reads CASSYGRGNQPQHF. For the CDR3, the DNA is TGTGCCAGCAGTTACGGCAGAGGGAATCAGCCCCAGCATTTT.

This rearrangement joins TRBV10-1 to TRBJ2-4; unclear D gene. CDR1 is WNHNN, CDR2 SYGVQD, per germline (reference sequence). This CDR3 contains 13 residues. Trimming took off 3 bases at V and 4 bases at J, with 7 bases between the two ends. The CDR3 region is CASSDPTKNIQYF. The CDR3 region has the DNA TGCGCCAGCAGTGACCCGACGAAAAACATTCAGTACTTC.

The chain combines TRBV5-1 with TRBJ2-2, with TRBD2 matching over 12 bases. The V gene's germline CDR1 is SGHRS and CDR2 YFSETQ. The CDR3 loop spans 16 amino acids. The J segment lost 3 bases and the V segment lost 4 bases, leaving 4 bases of the junction unmatched. As DNA, the CDR3 is TGCGCCAGCAGCGCTAGCGGGAGGGCTGACACCGGGGAGCTGTTTTTT. It is translated as CASSASGRADTGELFF.

The chain combines TRBV5-1 with TRBJ1-3; D call uncertain. This CDR3 spans 15 amino acids. V was clipped by 0 bases and J by 2 bases, with 9 bases between them. CDR1 and CDR2 from the germline V gene are SGHRS and YFSETQ. CDR3 DNA sequence: TGCGCCAGCAGCTTGGAGAGTGTAGCTGGAAACACCATATATTTT. Translated: CASSLESVAGNTIYF.

The J gene is TRBJ2-7, the V gene TRBV27; 13 bases line up with TRBD2. In germline, CDR1 is MNHEY, CDR2 SMNVEV (reference sequence). This CDR3 is built from 18 residues. The V segment lost 4 bases and the J segment 1 base; nucleotides outside the gene matches: 10. The CDR3 is CASSSSRVGLAGSYEQYF. The CDR3, as DNA: TGTGCCAGCAGTTCCTCCAGGGTGGGACTAGCGGGGTCCTACGAGCAGTACTTC.

There are a few counts of this clone. The gene calls are TRBV9 and TRBJ1-1, with 10 positions matching TRBD1. The junction had 6 bases not matched to a gene; V was cut back by 0 bases and J by 1 base. Germline V gene data show CDR1 as SGDLS and CDR2 as YYNGEE. This CDR3 has 17 amino acids. The CDR3, as DNA: TGTGCCAGCAGCGTAGGTATTCGGGACAGGGGGAACACTGAAGCTTTCTTT. Encoded protein: CASSVGIRDRGNTEAFF.

The chain links TRBV19 to TRBJ1-2, with 7 bases identical to TRBD1. The CDR3 is 15 residues long. The germline V gene encodes CDR1 LNHDA and CDR2 SQIVND (reference sequence). V dropped 2 bases and J dropped 6; count of bases not matched to a gene: 9. The CDR3 bases are TGTGCCAGTAGTATACTCGTCAGACAGGGAGATGGCTACACCTTC. Translation gives CASSILVRQGDGYTF.

The rearrangement joins TRBV30 to TRBJ1-2, with a tentative D call TRBD1 (6 bases). Germline CDR1 is GTSNPN and CDR2 is SVGIG (reference sequence). There are 17 residues in the CDR3. The V end was cut by 3 bases, the J end by 0 bases, with 20 bases between. DNA for the CDR3: TGTGCCTGGAGCCCTCCAGGGGTGAGAGGGTCTAACTATGGCTACACCTTC. Amino acid sequence: CAWSPPGVRGSNYGYTF.

The chain combines TRBV30 with TRBJ2-7; 8 bases are shared with TRBD2. The J segment lost 9 bases and the V segment lost 5 bases, leaving 18 bases of the junction unmatched. The CDR3 runs 15 residues. Germline lookup yields CDR1 GTSNPN and CDR2 SVGIG (reference sequence). The CDR3 is CAWQTPSGLAVRQYF. The CDR3 DNA follows: TGTGCCTGGCAAACTCCAAGCGGACTAGCTGTTAGGCAGTACTTC.